The 24 T cell receptor beta chains in this list originate from one sample, sequenced in a study of OX40 agonist ivuxolimab in advanced cancers. Generated by immunoSEQ multiplex PCR, the TCRdb table keeps only in-frame clones and is missing some. The table has 28,000 or so clones, more than 80% seen once. This specimen was CD4+ or CD8+ T cells sorted from blood, taken in a trial of the OX40 agonist ivuxolimab. Receptors originate from an adult with an advanced solid tumor such as melanoma, head and neck, liver or kidney cancer.

The V call is TRBV13, the J call TRBJ2-3, with D perhaps TRBD1 or TRBD2 (5 bases each). The CDR3 has 16 residues. V lost 5 bases and J 4 bases, leaving 19 bases between the germline ends. Germline V lookup: CDR1 PRHDT, CDR2 FYEKMQ (reference sequence). The CDR3 here is CASSAPGTRKADTQYF. The CDR3 coding sequence is TGTGCCAGCAGCGCCCCCGGGACCCGGAAGGCAGATACGCAGTATTTT.

The chain employs TRBV11-2 and TRBJ2-2, with a possible D match to TRBD2 (5 bases). In germline, CDR1 is SGHAT, CDR2 FQNNGV. Trimming shortened V by 5 bases and J by 1 base, and 20 bases separated the two germline ends. The CDR3 spans 18 residues. The CDR3 DNA sequence: TGTGCCAGCAGCACTCCCAACGTGGCGGGCCAGAACACCGGGGAGCTGTTTTTT. It specifies CASSTPNVAGQNTGELFF.

This chain connects TRBV6-5 to TRBJ1-5, with no clear D. The germline gives CDR1 MNHEY, CDR2 SVGAGI. The length of the CDR3 is 14 residues. The V gene lost 5 bases and the J gene lost 5 bases, with 13 bases spanning the gap. The CDR3 spells CASSPDYGDQPQHF. CDR3 in DNA: TGTGCCAGCAGTCCCGACTACGGGGATCAGCCCCAGCATTTT.

This clone was counted a single time. The V call is TRBV11-2, the J call TRBJ2-7; D may be TRBD1 (6 bases). The length of the CDR3 is 14 residues. Germline V gene data show CDR1 as SGHAT and CDR2 as FQNNGV. V was trimmed by 8 bases and J by 1 base, leaving 15 bases between them. CDR3 sequence reads: CASQGRTSSYEQYF. In DNA, the CDR3 is TGTGCCAGCCAGGGGCGAACGTCTTCCTACGAGCAGTACTTC.

This chain uses TRBV7-9 with TRBJ1-1, with D hard to call. V lost 3 bases and J lost 2, with 10 bases in between. CDR3 length equals 14 residues. Germline lookup yields CDR1 SEHNR and CDR2 FQNEAQ (reference sequence). CDR3 bases: TGTGCCAGCAGCTTTTCGGACCCAAACACTGAAGCTTTCTTT. Protein sequence: CASSFSDPNTEAFF.

The chain is built from TRBV9 and TRBJ2-1; 13 bases match TRBD2. In germline, CDR1 is SGDLS, CDR2 YYNGEE. The V gene end was trimmed by 6 bases and the J gene end by 7 bases; junction bases not matched to a gene: 7. CDR3 length equals 15 residues. In nucleotides, the CDR3 is TGTGCCAGCACCCAAGGGACTAGCGGGGTTAATGAGCAGTTCTTC. Its translation is CASTQGTSGVNEQFF.

The rearrangement joins TRBV2 to TRBJ2-1; TRBD1 might be the D (5 bases). V was trimmed by 3 bases and J by 7 bases, leaving 13 bases between them. CDR1 and CDR2 (germline): SNHLY, FYNNEI. This CDR3 has 14 amino acids. The CDR3 loop is CASSEGQGLNEQFF. The CDR3 bases are TGTGCCAGCAGTGAGGGGCAGGGTCTGAATGAGCAGTTCTTC.

The sample holds one count of this clone. This rearrangement joins TRBV18 to TRBJ2-2; D not certain. The CDR3 is 14 residues long. V gave up 2 bases and J gave up 6 bases, with 10 bases separating them. The germline gives CDR1 KGHSH, CDR2 LQKENI. The CDR3 DNA reads as TGTGCCAGCTCACCAGAATTACAACCCGGGGAGCTGTTTTTT. Translated, it gives CASSPELQPGELFF.

A word on this clone: An end of the junction differs from the germline gene, which may be a read error. The rearrangement joins TRBV7-7 to TRBJ2-5; D is undetermined. This CDR3 is 17 amino acids long. Germline CDR1 reads SSHAT; CDR2 reads FNYEAQ (reference sequence). Here the CDR3 reads CASSLAVGVGWRETQYF. The CDR3 DNA reads TGTGCTAGCAGCTTAGCCGTGGGTGTTGGTTGGCGAGAGACCCAGTACTTC.

This sequence joins TRBV7-9 and TRBJ2-1; the D gene is possibly TRBD2 (5 bases). CDR1 SEHNR and CDR2 FQNEAQ come from the germline V gene (reference sequence). The CDR3 runs 14 residues. V lost 2 bases and J lost 6, with 11 bases in between. The CDR3 loop is CASSLLAQGNEQFF. The CDR3 nucleotides are TGTGCCAGCAGCTTACTAGCCCAAGGCAATGAGCAGTTCTTC.

This rearrangement joins TRBV6-5 to TRBJ1-4, with D tentatively TRBD1 (5 bases). Per germline, CDR1 MNHEY and CDR2 SVGAGI. V dropped 3 bases and J dropped 6 bases, with 17 bases sitting between them. The CDR3 runs to 16 residues. The CDR3 sequence: CASSYRSSSQDEKLFF. DNA for the CDR3: TGTGCCAGCAGTTATCGCTCCTCCTCACAGGATGAAAAACTGTTTTTT.

This clone is medium-sized in the sample. The rearrangement uses TRBV5-1 and TRBJ2-7, with TRBD2 matching over 8 bases. The CDR3 has 14 amino acids. Looked up from germline, CDR1 is SGHRS and CDR2 is YFSETQ. V lost 0 bases to trimming and J lost 1 base; unmatched junction nucleotides: 0. The CDR3 coding sequence is TGCGCCAGCAGCTTGGCGGGGGGGTCCTACGAGCAGTACTTC. Encoded protein: CASSLAGGSYEQYF.

This clone was observed once. This chain connects TRBV29-1 to TRBJ1-2; possible D gene TRBD1, 5 bases. The CDR3 is made up of 13 amino acids. Looked up from germline, CDR1 is SQVTM and CDR2 is ANQGSEA. Trimming shortened V by 1 base and J by 7 bases, and 13 bases separated the two germline ends. The CDR3 protein is CSVEVRGDGGYTF. CDR3 in DNA: TGCAGCGTTGAAGTGAGAGGGGATGGTGGCTACACCTTC. Filled out from reference TRBV29-1 and TRBJ1-2, the complete variable domain reads SAVISQKPSRDICQRGTSLTIQCQVDSQVTMMFWYRQQPGQSLTLIATANQGSEATYESGFVIDKFPISRPNLTFSTLTVSNMSPEDSSIYLCSVEVRGDGGYTFGSGTRLTVV.

The chain carries TRBV13 and TRBJ1-2; 8 nucleotides match TRBD1. The CDR3 loop spans 14 amino acids. The V gene's germline CDR1 is PRHDT and CDR2 FYEKMQ (reference sequence). V shed 0 bases, J shed 5 bases, and the junction held 2 bases outside the gene matches. CDR3 loop: CASSLGTGEYGYTF. For the CDR3, the DNA is TGTGCCAGCAGCTTAGGGACAGGGGAATATGGCTACACCTTC.

The rearrangement joins TRBV19 to TRBJ2-1, with 9 bases that match TRBD1. The CDR3 runs 15 residues. CDR1 and CDR2 (germline): LNHDA, SQIVND (reference sequence). The junction had 4 bases not matched to a gene; V was cut back by 6 bases and J by 1 base. In DNA, the CDR3 is TGTGCCAGTAGCCCTGGACAGGGGTCCTACAATGAGCAGTTCTTC. This sequence encodes CASSPGQGSYNEQFF.

This chain connects TRBV5-8 to TRBJ2-1; no clear D gene. The CDR3 totals 12 residues. The V and J ends lost 4 bases and 4 bases respectively, with 6 bases between them. The germline CDR1 and CDR2 sequences are SGHTS and YDEGEE. In DNA form, the CDR3 reads TGTGCCAGCAGCCCTGTGTACAATGAGCAGTTCTTC. Protein sequence: CASSPVYNEQFF.

The chain is built from TRBV7-2 and TRBJ2-2; a possible D gene is TRBD1 (6 bases). Germline V lookup: CDR1 SGHTA, CDR2 FQGNSA. CDR3 length equals 17 residues. V was shortened by 4 bases and J by 1 base, with 16 bases between the two germline ends. The CDR3 here is CASSSQGPPLNTGELFF. CDR3 nucleotide sequence: TGTGCCAGCAGCTCTCAGGGGCCACCCCTGAACACCGGGGAGCTGTTTTTT.

This chain uses TRBV28 with TRBJ2-1; TRBD1 matches at 9 bases. There are 14 residues in the CDR3. Germline lookup yields CDR1 MDHEN and CDR2 SYDVKM. Trimming removed 2 bases from V and 6 bases from J; junction bases left unmatched: 2. CDR3: CASSLGTGTNEQFF. The CDR3, as DNA: TGTGCCAGCAGTTTAGGGACAGGGACCAATGAGCAGTTCTTC.

V usage is TRBV6-5 and J usage is TRBJ2-7; TRBD2 agrees at 8 bases. This CDR3 region has 14 residues. After removal of 4 bases from V and 2 bases from J, the junction contained 4 bases not matched to a gene. Germline V CDR1 and CDR2: MNHEY, SVGAGI. The CDR3 spells CASSFTSGAYEQYF. The CDR3 nucleotides read TGTGCCAGCAGTTTCACTAGCGGAGCCTACGAGCAGTACTTC.

V and J are TRBV10-1 and TRBJ2-7; D perhaps matches TRBD2 (7 bases). The V end was cut by 0 bases, the J end by 6 bases, with 9 bases between. Germline values: CDR1 WNHNN, CDR2 SYGVQD (reference sequence). The CDR3 loop spans 13 amino acids. The CDR3 sequence: CASSESGGAEQYF. CDR3 DNA sequence: TGCGCCAGCAGTGAGTCAGGGGGGGCCGAGCAGTACTTC.

The rearrangement joins TRBV10-1 to TRBJ2-5; 9 bases line up with TRBD1. CDR1 and CDR2 (germline): WNHNN, SYGVQD (reference sequence). CDR3 size: 14 residues. J lost 4 bases, V lost 10 bases, and 10 bases had no gene match. This chain's CDR3 is CANPKDRGGETQYF. Here the CDR3 DNA reads TGCGCCAACCCTAAGGACAGGGGCGGAGAGACCCAGTACTTC.

This sequence joins TRBV5-4 and TRBJ2-7; D may be TRBD1 (6 bases). CDR3 length: 13 amino acids. From germline, CDR1 is SGHNT and CDR2 YYREEE (reference sequence). The V gene lost 6 bases and the J gene lost 5 bases, with 15 bases spanning the gap. The CDR3 bases are TGTGCCAGCAACGACAGGACCGGGGACGAGCAGTACTTC. Translation gives CASNDRTGDEQYF.

This clone is judged medium-sized. The J gene is TRBJ1-2, the V gene TRBV4-3, with TRBD1 matching 8 bases. V lost 0 bases to trimming and J lost 6 bases; unmatched junction nucleotides: 6. The CDR3 sequence is 15 residues long. Germline V CDR1 and CDR2: LGHNA, YSLEER. The CDR3 loop reads CASSQDKAGGDGYTF. The CDR3 bases are TGCGCCAGCAGCCAAGATAAAGCAGGGGGCGATGGCTACACCTTC.

The rearrangement links TRBV14 to TRBJ2-1; 7 bases line up with TRBD1. V lost 4 bases to trimming and J lost 10 bases; unmatched junction nucleotides: 13. The V gene's germline CDR1 is SGHDN and CDR2 FVKESK. This CDR3 has 15 residues. The CDR3 loop is CASSPTRGGRGEQFF. CDR3 DNA: TGTGCCAGCAGCCCGACAAGAGGGGGCAGGGGAGAGCAGTTCTTC. The whole variable domain, remainder taken from reference TRBV14 and TRBJ2-1, is EAGVTQFPSHSVIEKGQTVTLRCDPISGHDNLYWYRRVMGKEIKFLLHFVKESKQDESGMPNNRFLAERTGGTYSTLKVQPAELEDSGVYFCASSPTRGGRGEQFFGPGTRLTVL.